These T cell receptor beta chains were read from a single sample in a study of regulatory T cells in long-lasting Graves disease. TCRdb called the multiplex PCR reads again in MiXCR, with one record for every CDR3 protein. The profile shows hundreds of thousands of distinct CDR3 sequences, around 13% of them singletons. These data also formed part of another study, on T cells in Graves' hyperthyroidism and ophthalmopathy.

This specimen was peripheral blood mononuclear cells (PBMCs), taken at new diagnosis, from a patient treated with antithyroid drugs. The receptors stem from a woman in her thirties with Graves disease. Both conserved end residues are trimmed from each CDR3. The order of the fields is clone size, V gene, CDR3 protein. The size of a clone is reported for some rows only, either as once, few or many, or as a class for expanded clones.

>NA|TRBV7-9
ASSGALTGRIGWDTQY
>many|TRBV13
ASSTRTGFTEAF
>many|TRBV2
ASSGDGIYGYT
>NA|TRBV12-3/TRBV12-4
ASSLSGGGLQPQH
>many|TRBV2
ATGAGVRYGYT
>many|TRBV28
ASSLWSSGTYEQY
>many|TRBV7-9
ASSPQDSSYNEQF
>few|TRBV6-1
ASSPWNGYT
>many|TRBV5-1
ASSPTSVGETQY
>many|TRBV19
ASSILGQRTYNEQF
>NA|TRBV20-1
SARDFWREGQETQH
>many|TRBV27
AARLAGGEQF
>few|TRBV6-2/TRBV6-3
ASRASGFYNEQF
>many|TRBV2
ASSPSYSNQPQH
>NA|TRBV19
ASSRTGPWGEGQF
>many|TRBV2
ASSEQGYGELF
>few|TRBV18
ASSSVAGQETQY
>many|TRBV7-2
ASSVQGIGYGYT
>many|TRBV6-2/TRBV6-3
ASTGPNSQETQY
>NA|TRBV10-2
ASSGWADTQY
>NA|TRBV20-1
SAPGDGDTEAF
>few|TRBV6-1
ASSGGTRRAGELF
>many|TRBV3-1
ASSQKRSTDTQY
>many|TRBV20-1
SARSISNQPQH
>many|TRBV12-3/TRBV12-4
ASNRGGGIYNEQF
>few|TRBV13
ASSSSGLISPLH
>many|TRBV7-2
ASSSRGRGETQY
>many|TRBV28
ASIGTANTEAF
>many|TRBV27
ASSRTGFNYGYT
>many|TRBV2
ASRDRTGGNEKLF
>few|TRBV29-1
SARDTNSPLH
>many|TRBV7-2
ASSGWTGNEWGSSYEQY
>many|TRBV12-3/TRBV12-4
ASSSRDRGATDTQY
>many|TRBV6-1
ASRVRPYNEQF
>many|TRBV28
ASRTDRDSPLH
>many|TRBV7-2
ASTPPGLGAYNEQF
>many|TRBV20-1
SARAQDRGETQY